This T cell receptor beta chain was found in a study of blood T cell repertoires in COVID-19. At the level of the study: COVID-19 samples from acute and convalescent phases originated in the United States, Italy and Spain. T cells, B-cell-depleted T cells, or PBMCs supplied cDNA or gDNA.

V lost 6 bases and J 10 bases, leaving 10 bases between the germline ends. The CDR3 runs 10 residues. Per germline, CDR1 SQVTM and CDR2 ANQGSEA. Per the original data handling: The assay estimated nucleated cells by amplifying reference gene primers. TCRdb's copy holds only in-frame clones and misses some; the assay was immunoSEQ multiplex PCR. V and J calls and clone size are copied from that table; D and trimming were computed from the DNA. Altogether about 300,000 clones are present, roughly 88% being singletons, with the ten largest covering under 8%. This clone was counted between two and nine times.

Material: peripheral blood. The chain uses TRBV29-1 and TRBJ2-1, with TRBD2 as a possible D gene (5 bases). This clonotype originated in a woman aged 30 to 39 who had recovered from COVID-19. CDR3 in amino acids: CSVIPGEQFF. The CDR3 DNA sequence: TGCAGCGTAATTCCGGGGGAGCAGTTCTTC.